This TCR beta chain comes out of a study of T cell responses to AZD1222 COVID-19 vaccine (dated by TCRdb to about 2021). With respect to the entire study: Because spike-specific TCR depth and breadth did not differ between the two schedules, AZD1222 recipients who got a second dose at roughly 4 weeks were pooled with those who got a second dose at roughly 12 weeks. A total of approximately 240 trial participants underwent TCR sequencing, of whom about 210 received two doses of AZD1222 and about 25 received two doses of the MenACWY control vaccine. Trial participants were enrolled by age into 18-55, 56-69 and 70-plus year subgroups, with 148, 28 and 57 TCR-sequenced participants respectively.

The time point tag for this specimen amounts to: baseline before first vaccination. The vaccinee samples were drawn from two UK trials, COV001 and COV002, one of which was a single-blind randomized controlled phase 2/3 trial testing AZD1222 (ChAdOx1 nCoV-19) in healthy adults. For TCRbeta chain sequencing, PBMC samples from trial participants were taken at day 0 and at day 28 after the second dose. Study-wide findings and limitations: Because no day 14 peak-response samples were available, repertoires were characterized only after the peak T cell response. After two AZD1222 doses, spike-specific TCR breadth and depth were significantly higher than at day 0 and than in MenACWY recipients. The 56-69-year group was small, and its depth increase did not reach significance, likely because of low power. CD4 TCRs associated with the vaccine covered the entire spike protein, and the dominant responses were in regions 160-218 and 743-854. Epitopes outside the regions mutated in the B.1.351 and B.1.1.7 variants were reportedly recognized by nearly half of the unique spike-specific TCRs. Conclusions about previously exposed vaccinees are limited because only a handful of AZD1222 recipients were SARS-CoV-2 seropositive at baseline. Participants were mostly white British and included more females than males, and it was suggested by the authors that clonal diversity may have been underestimated.

The CDR3 spans 19 residues, from the cysteine through the phenylalanine. The kept DNA is CDR3 alone, 57 bases in frame from the first base. The CDR3 regions of human TCRbeta chains were analyzed by immunosequencing. Per the authors' processing: Repertoire TCRs were checked for matches against a reference library of SARS-CoV-2-specific TCRs that had been generated using the MIRA antigen-specificity platform. Breadth was defined as the fraction of unique TCRs that were SARS-CoV-2-associated, and depth was defined as the fraction of total T cells that were SARS-CoV-2-associated. Using the MIRA data, every spike-specific TCR was mapped to the spike region that the TCR reacted to and assigned to either a CD4 or a CD8 class. Log10-transformed breadth and depth values were compared by one-way ANOVA with Sidak's multiple comparisons tests. TCRdb re-hosts the immuneACCESS table, in-frame sequences only. Its copies lack some clones; in the studies checked, an unresolved V gene accounts for under half of them, and the cause for the rest is not known. V, J and clone size are taken as reported in that table, and D and trimming were inferred from the DNA itself. The sample includes about 56,000 clones, with about 90% observed a single time. The leading ten clones occupy 16% of the sample.

With respect to this clone: It lacks a known antigen. The record has no base qualities; no much larger clone is one base away.

The source of this sequence is an adult in good health. The chain employs TRBV21-1 and TRBJ1-1; TRBD1, as called in the table, went unchecked against the DNA. TRBV21-1 is deemed a pseudogene. This material consisted of peripheral blood, taken on day 0 of AZD1222 vaccination. The CDR3 protein: CASSKKSKEGAPRSHEAFF. DNA sequence: TGTGCCAGCAGCAAAAAGAGTAAAGAGGGGGCGCCAAGATCACACGAAGCTTTCTTT.